This passage covers 6 T cell receptor beta chains from one sample sequenced in a study of T cell changes during pregnancy in multiple sclerosis. Sequenced by immunoSEQ multiplex PCR; TCRdb stores in-frame clones only, minus some. The table has 15,000 to 20,000 clones, 88% seen once; the top ten hold approximately 1.3%. Material: CD4+ T cells from peripheral blood mononuclear cells, obtained in the first trimester of pregnancy. These receptors were taken from a female donor in good health, enrolled as a control in a pregnancy study.

This chain's CDR3 is CASSSADSFYGYTF. CDR3 sequence (DNA): TGTGCCAGCAGTTCGGCGGACAGCTTCTATGGCTACACCTTC. The chain employs TRBV27 and TRBJ1-2, with D possibly TRBD1 on 6 matching bases. Germline V gives CDR1 MNHEY, CDR2 SMNVEV (reference sequence). This CDR3 comprises 14 residues. Trimming took 4 bases from V and 4 from J, leaving 13 bases between them.

The chain is built from TRBV30 and TRBJ1-2, with TRBD1 matching over 10 bases. Trimming at V came to 4 bases and at J to 6 bases, leaving 8 bases not matched to a gene. This CDR3 region has 14 residues. CDR1 and CDR2 from the germline V gene are GTSNPN and SVGIG (reference sequence). The CDR3: CAWTGGQGENGYTF. CDR3 in DNA: TGTGCCTGGACGGGAGGACAGGGGGAGAATGGCTACACCTTC. Using reference TRBV30 and TRBJ1-2 for the parts outside the CDR3, the full variable domain is SQTIHQWPATLVQPVGSPLSLECTVEGTSNPNLYWYRQAAGRGLQLLFYSVGIGQISSEVPQNLSASRPQDRQFILSSKKLLLSDSGFYLCAWTGGQGENGYTFGSGTRLTVV.

This rearrangement joins TRBV29-1 to TRBJ1-2; D is perhaps TRBD1 (6 bases). Germline V gene data show CDR1 as SQVTM and CDR2 as ANQGSEA. The ends were cut back, 6 bases at V and 6 bases at J, with 17 bases in the middle. The CDR3 is made up of 13 amino acids. CDR3 amino acids: CSVRRPGVDGYTF. The CDR3 nucleotides read TGCAGCGTCCGAAGGCCAGGGGTAGATGGCTACACCTTC. Full variable domain (missing parts from reference TRBV29-1 and TRBJ1-2): SAVISQKPSRDICQRGTSLTIQCQVDSQVTMMFWYRQQPGQSLTLIATANQGSEATYESGFVIDKFPISRPNLTFSTLTVSNMSPEDSSIYLCSVRRPGVDGYTFGSGTRLTVV.

This clone came up a few times. J is TRBJ2-1 and V is TRBV29-1; D perhaps matches TRBD1 (6 bases). Germline V gives CDR1 SQVTM, CDR2 ANQGSEA. V lost 8 bases to trimming and J lost 5 bases, with 16 bases between them. The CDR3 has 13 residues. The CDR3 is CSSSGQWDNEQFF. The CDR3 nucleotides are TGCAGCTCTAGTGGACAGTGGGACAATGAGCAGTTCTTC.

The chain has TRBV7-6 and TRBJ2-7, with 14 bases lining up with TRBD2. The ends lost 5 bases at V and 0 bases at J; junction bases unmatched: 12. In germline, CDR1 is SGHVS, CDR2 FNYEAQ. CDR3 length: 19 residues. The DNA of the CDR3 is TGTGCCAGCAGCGGAGGGACTAGCGGGGGCGAAAGGAGCTCCTACGAGCAGTACTTC. Amino acids: CASSGGTSGGERSSYEQYF.

As DNA, the CDR3 is TGTGCCAGCAGTGCCACAGAAGGGGGTGAGCAGTTCTTC. Translated: CASSATEGGEQFF. The rearrangement joins TRBV2 to TRBJ2-1; TRBD1 is a possible D gene (6 bases). Germline V lookup: CDR1 SNHLY, CDR2 FYNNEI. Between the trimmed V and J ends, which lost 4 bases and 9 bases, there was a span of 13 bases. The CDR3 loop spans 13 amino acids.